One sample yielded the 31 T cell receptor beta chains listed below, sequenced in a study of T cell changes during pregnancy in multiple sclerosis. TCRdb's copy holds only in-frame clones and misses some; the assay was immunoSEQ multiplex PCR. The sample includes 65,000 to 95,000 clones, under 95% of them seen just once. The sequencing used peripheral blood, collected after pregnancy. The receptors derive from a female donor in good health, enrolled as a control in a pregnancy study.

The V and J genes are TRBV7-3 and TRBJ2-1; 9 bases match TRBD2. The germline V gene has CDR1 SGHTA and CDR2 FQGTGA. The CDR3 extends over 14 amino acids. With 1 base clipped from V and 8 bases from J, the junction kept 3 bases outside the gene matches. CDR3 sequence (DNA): TGTGCCAGCAGCTTAATGGCTAGCGGGGATGAGCAGTTCTTC. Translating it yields CASSLMASGDEQFF.

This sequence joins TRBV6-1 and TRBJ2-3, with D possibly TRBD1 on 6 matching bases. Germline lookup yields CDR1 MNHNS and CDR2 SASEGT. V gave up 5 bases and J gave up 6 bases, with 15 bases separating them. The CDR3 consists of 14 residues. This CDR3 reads CASSPTGFGDTQYF. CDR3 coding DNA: TGTGCCAGCAGTCCCACAGGGTTCGGGGATACGCAGTATTTT.

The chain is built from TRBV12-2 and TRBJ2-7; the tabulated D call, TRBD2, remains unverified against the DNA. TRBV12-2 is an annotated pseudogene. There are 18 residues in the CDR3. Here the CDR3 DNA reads TGTGCAAGTCGCTTAGCGGCCGGGACTAGCGAGCCCCATGGCGAGCAGTACTTC. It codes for CASRLAAGTSEPHGEQYF.

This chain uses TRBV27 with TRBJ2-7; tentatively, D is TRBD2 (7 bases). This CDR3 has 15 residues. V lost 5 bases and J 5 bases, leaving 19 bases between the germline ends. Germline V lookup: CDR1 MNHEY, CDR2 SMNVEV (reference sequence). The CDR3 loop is CASSLETRGGDEQYF. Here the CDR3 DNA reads TGTGCCAGCAGTCTCGAAACTAGGGGGGGCGACGAGCAGTACTTC.

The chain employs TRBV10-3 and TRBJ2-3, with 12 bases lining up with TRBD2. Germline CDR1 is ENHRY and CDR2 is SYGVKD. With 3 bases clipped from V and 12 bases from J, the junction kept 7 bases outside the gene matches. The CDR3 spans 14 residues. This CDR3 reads CAISDSTSGGEQYF. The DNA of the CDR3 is TGTGCCATCAGTGATTCGACTAGCGGGGGCGAACAGTATTTT.

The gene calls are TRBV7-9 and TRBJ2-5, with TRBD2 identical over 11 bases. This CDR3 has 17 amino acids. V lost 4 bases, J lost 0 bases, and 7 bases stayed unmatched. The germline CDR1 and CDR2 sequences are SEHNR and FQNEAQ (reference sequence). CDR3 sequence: CASSYGASGGNQETQYF. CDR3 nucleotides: TGTGCCAGCAGCTACGGAGCTAGCGGGGGGAACCAAGAGACCCAGTACTTC.

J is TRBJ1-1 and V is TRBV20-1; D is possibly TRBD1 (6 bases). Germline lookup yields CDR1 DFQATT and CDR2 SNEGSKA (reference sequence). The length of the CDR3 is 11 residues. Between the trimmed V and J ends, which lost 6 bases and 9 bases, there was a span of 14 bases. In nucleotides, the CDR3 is TGCAGTGCAGCGCCCGGGACAAAAGCTTTCTTT. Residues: CSAAPGTKAFF.

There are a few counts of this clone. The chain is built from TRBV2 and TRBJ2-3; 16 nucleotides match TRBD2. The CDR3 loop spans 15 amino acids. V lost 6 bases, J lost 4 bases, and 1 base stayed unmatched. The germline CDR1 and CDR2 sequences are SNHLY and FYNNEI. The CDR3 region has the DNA TGTGCCAGCAGCGGGACTAGCGGGAGGGCAGATACGCAGTATTTT. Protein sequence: CASSGTSGRADTQYF.

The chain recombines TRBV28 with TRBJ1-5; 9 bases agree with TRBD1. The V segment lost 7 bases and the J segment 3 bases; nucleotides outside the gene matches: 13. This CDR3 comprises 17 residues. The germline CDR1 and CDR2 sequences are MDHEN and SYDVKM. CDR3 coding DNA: TGTGCCAGCACTCCCGGGGACAGGGTCATCCTCAATCAGCCCCAGCATTTT. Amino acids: CASTPGDRVILNQPQHF.

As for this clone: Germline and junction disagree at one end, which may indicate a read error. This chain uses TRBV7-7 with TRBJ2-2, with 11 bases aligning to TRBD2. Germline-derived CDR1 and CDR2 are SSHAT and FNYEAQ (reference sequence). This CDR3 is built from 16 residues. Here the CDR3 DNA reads TGTGCTAGCAGCGCGCTAGCGGGGGGCATGGCCGGGGAGCTGTTTTTT. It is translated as CASSALAGGMAGELFF. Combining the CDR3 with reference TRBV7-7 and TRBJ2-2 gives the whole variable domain GAGVSQSPRYKVTKRGQDVTLRCDPISSHATLYWYQQALGQGPEFLTYFNYEAQPDKSGLPSDRFSAERPEGSISTLTIQRTEQRDSAMYRCASSALAGGMAGELFFGEGSRLTVL.

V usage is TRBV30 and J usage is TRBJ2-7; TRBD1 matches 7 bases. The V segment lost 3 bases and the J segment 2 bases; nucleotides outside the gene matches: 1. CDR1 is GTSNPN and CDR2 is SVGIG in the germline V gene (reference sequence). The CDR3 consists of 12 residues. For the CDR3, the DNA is TGTGCCTGGAGGGACAGGCCCTACGAGCAGTACTTC. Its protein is CAWRDRPYEQYF. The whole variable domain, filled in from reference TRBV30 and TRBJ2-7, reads SQTIHQWPATLVQPVGSPLSLECTVEGTSNPNLYWYRQAAGRGLQLLFYSVGIGQISSEVPQNLSASRPQDRQFILSSKKLLLSDSGFYLCAWRDRPYEQYFGPGTRLTVT.

The CDR3 loop reads CASSQVQGYNEQFF. CDR3 nucleotide sequence: TGCGCCAGCAGCCAAGTACAGGGGTACAATGAGCAGTTCTTC. The genes are TRBV4-3 and TRBJ2-1, with 7 positions matching TRBD1. The CDR3 contains 14 residues. V lost 1 base to trimming and J lost 4 bases; unmatched junction nucleotides: 1. Germline V gene sequence: CDR1 LGHNA, CDR2 YSLEER.

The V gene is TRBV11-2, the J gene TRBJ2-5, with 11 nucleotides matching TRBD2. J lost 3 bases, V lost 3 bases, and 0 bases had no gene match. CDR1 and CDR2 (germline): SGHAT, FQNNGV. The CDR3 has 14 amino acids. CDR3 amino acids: CASSLTSGEETQYF. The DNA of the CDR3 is TGTGCCAGCAGCTTGACTAGCGGGGAAGAGACCCAGTACTTC.

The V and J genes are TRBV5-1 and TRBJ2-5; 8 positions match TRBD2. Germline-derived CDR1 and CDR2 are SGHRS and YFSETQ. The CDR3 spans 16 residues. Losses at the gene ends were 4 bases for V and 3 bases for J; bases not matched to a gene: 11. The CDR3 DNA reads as TGCGCCAGCAGCCCGCGGAGCGGGGGAACAAAAGAGACCCAGTACTTC. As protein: CASSPRSGGTKETQYF.

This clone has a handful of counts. CDR3 DNA: TGTGCCAGCAGTGAAGCCCACTACGGACAGCTCACCGGGGAGCTGTTTTTT. This codes for CASSEAHYGQLTGELFF. J is TRBJ2-2 and V is TRBV2; D is possibly TRBD1 (6 bases). Deletions cut 0 bases from V and 4 bases from J, with 15 bases between. Germline V CDR1 and CDR2: SNHLY, FYNNEI. CDR3 length: 17 residues.

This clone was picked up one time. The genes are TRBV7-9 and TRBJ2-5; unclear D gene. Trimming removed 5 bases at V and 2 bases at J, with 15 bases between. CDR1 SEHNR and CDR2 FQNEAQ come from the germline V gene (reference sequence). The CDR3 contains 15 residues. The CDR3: CASSPRLAKQETQYF. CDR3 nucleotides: TGTGCCAGCAGCCCCCGACTGGCAAAACAAGAGACCCAGTACTTC.

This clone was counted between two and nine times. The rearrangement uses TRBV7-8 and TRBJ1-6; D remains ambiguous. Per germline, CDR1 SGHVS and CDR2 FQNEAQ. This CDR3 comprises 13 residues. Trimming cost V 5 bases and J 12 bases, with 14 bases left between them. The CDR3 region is CASSGRAWEPLHF. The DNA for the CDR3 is TGTGCCAGCAGCGGGCGGGCCTGGGAACCCCTCCACTTT.

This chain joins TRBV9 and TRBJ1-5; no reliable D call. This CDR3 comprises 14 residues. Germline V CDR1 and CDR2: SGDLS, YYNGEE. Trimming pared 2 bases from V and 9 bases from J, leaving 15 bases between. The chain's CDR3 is CASSVNGDSGPQHF. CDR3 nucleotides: TGTGCCAGCAGCGTCAATGGGGATAGCGGGCCCCAGCATTTT. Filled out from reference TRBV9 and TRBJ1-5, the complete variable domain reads DSGVTQTPKHLITATGQRVTLRCSPRSGDLSVYWYQQSLDQGLQFLIQYYNGEERAKGNILERFSAQQFPDLHSELNLSSLELGDSALYFCASSVNGDSGPQHFGDGTRLSIL.

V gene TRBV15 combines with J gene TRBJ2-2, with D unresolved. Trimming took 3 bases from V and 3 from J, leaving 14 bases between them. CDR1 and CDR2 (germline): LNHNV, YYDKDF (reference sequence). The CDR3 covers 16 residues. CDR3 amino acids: CATSSPGAAHTGELFF. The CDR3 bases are TGTGCCACCAGCAGCCCCGGCGCGGCCCACACCGGGGAGCTGTTTTTT.

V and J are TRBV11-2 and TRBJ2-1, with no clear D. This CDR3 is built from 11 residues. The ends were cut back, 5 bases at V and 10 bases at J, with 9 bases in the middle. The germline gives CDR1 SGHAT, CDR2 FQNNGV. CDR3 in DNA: TGTGCCAGCAGCCCTCCCGGGGAGCAGTTCTTC. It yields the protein CASSPPGEQFF. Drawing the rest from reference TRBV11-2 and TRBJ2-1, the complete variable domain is EAGVAQSPRYKIIEKRQSVAFWCNPISGHATLYWYQQILGQGPKLLIQFQNNGVVDDSQLPKDRFSAERLKGVDSTLKIQPAKLEDSAVYLCASSPPGEQFFGPGTRLTVL.

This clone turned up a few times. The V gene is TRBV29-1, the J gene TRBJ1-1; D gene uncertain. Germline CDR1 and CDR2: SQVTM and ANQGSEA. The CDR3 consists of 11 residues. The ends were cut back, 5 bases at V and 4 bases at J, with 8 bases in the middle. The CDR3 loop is CSVLPGTEAFF. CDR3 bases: TGCAGCGTTTTACCAGGCACTGAAGCTTTCTTT.

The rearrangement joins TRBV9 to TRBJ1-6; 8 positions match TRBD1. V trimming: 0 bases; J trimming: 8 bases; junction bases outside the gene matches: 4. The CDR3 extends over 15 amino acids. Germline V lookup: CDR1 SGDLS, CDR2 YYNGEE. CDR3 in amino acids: CASSVAETGDSPLHF. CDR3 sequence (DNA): TGTGCCAGCAGCGTAGCTGAGACAGGGGATTCACCCCTCCACTTT.

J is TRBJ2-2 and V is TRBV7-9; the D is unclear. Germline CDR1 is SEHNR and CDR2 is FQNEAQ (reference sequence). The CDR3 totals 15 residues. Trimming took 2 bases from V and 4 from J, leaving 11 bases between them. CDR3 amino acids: CASSLQVTSTGELFF. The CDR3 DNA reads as TGTGCCAGCAGCTTACAAGTGACATCCACCGGGGAGCTGTTTTTT.

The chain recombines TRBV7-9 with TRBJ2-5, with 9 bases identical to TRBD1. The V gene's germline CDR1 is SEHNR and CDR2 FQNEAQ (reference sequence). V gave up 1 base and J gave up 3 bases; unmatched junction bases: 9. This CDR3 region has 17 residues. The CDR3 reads CASSLGGGQGGEETQYF. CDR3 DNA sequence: TGTGCCAGCAGCTTAGGGGGGGGACAGGGAGGTGAAGAGACCCAGTACTTC.

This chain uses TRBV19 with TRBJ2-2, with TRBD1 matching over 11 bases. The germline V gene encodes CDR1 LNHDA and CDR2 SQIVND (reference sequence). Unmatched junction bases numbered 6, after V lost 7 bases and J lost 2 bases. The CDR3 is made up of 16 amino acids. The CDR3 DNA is TGTGCCAGTACCCCCCGGACAGGGGGCAACACCGGGGAGCTGTTTTTT. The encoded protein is CASTPRTGGNTGELFF.

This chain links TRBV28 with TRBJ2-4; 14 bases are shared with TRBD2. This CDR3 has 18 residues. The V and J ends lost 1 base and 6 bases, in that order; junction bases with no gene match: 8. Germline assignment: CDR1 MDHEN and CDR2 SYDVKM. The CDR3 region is CASSLYPPGTSGGNIQYF. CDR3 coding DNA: TGTGCCAGCAGTTTATACCCCCCAGGGACTAGCGGGGGAAACATTCAGTACTTC.

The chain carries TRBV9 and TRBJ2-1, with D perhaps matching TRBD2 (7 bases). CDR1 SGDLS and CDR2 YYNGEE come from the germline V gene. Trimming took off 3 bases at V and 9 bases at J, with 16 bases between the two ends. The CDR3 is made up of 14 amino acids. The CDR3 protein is CASSGGGTNGEQFF. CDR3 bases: TGTGCCAGCAGCGGGGGGGGGACAAACGGTGAGCAGTTCTTC.

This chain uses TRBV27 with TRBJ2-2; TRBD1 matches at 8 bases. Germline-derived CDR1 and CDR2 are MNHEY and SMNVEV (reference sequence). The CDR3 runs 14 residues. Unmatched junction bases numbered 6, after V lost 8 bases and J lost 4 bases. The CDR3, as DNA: TGTGCCAGCGGAAGGACAGGGAGCACCGGGGAGCTGTTTTTT. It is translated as CASGRTGSTGELFF.

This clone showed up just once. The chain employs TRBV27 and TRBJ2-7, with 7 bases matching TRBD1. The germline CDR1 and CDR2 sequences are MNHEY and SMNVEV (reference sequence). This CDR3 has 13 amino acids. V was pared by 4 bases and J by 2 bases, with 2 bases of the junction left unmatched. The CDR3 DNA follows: TGTGCCAGCAGTTGGGACAGTACCTACGAGCAGTACTTC. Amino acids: CASSWDSTYEQYF.

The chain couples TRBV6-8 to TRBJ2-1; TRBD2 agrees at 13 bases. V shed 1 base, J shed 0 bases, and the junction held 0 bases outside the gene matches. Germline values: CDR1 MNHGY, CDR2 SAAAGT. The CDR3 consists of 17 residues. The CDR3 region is CASSYWTSGSSYNEQFF. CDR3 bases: TGTGCCAGCAGTTACTGGACTAGCGGGAGCTCCTACAATGAGCAGTTCTTC.

Written as DNA, the CDR3 is TGCAGCGCCGGGACAGGGTCGTACGAGCAGTACTTC. It yields the protein CSAGTGSYEQYF. The genes are TRBV29-1 and TRBJ2-7; 9 positions match TRBD1. There are 12 residues in the CDR3. J lost 4 bases, V lost 7 bases, and 5 bases had no gene match. CDR1 is SQVTM and CDR2 is ANQGSEA in the germline V gene.